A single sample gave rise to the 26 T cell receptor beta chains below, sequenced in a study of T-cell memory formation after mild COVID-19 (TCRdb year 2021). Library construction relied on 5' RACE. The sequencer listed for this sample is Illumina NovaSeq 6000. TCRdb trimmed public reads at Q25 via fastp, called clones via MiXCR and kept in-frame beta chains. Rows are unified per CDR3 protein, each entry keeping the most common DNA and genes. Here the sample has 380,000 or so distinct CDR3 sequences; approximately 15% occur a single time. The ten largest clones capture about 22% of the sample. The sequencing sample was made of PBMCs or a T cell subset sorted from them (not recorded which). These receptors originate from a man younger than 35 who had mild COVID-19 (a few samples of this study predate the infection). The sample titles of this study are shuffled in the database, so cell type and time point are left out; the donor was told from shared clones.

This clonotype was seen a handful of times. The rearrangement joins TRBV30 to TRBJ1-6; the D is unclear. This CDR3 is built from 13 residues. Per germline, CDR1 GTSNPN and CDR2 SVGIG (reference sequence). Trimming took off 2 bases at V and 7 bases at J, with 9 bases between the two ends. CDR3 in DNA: TGTGCCTGGAGTTCACTACAGAATTCACCCCTCCACTTT. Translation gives CAWSSLQNSPLHF.

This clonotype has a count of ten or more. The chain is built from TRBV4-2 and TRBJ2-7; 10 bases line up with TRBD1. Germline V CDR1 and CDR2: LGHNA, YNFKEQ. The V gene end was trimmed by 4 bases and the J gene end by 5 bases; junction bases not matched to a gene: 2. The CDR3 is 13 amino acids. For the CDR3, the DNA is TGTGCCAGCAGCCCCGGGACAGGGGACGAGCAGTACTTC. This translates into CASSPGTGDEQYF.

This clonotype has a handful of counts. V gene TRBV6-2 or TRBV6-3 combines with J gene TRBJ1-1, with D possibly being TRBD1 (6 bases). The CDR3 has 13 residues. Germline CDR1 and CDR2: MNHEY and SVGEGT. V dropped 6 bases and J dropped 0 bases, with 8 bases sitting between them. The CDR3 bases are TGTGCCAGCAGAGAGGGGGTGAACACTGAAGCTTTCTTT. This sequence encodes CASREGVNTEAFF.

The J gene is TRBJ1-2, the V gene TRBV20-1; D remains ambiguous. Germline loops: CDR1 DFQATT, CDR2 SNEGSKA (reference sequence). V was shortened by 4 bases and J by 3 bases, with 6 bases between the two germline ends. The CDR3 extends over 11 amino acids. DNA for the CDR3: TGCAGTGCTATAGGTTACTATGGCTACACCTTC. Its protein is CSAIGYYGYTF.

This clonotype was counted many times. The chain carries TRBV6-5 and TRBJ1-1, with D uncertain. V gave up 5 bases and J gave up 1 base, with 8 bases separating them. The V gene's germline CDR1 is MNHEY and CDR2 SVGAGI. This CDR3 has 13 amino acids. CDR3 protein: CASSPRSNTEAFF. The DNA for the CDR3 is TGTGCCAGCAGTCCCCGCTCGAACACTGAAGCTTTCTTT.

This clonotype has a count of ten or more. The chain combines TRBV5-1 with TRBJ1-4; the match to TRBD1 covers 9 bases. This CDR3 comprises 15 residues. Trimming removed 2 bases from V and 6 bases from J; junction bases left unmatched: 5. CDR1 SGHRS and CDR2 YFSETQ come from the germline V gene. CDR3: CASSLQGAPDEKLFF. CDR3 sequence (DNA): TGCGCCAGCAGCTTACAGGGGGCGCCGGATGAAAAACTGTTTTTT.

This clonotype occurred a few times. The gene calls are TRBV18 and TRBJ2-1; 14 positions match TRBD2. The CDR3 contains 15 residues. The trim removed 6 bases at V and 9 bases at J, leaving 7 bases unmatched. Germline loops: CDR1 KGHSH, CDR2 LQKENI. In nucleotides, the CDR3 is TGTGCCAGCTCGGGGACTAGCGGGGGAGACGGTGAGCAGTTCTTC. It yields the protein CASSGTSGGDGEQFF.

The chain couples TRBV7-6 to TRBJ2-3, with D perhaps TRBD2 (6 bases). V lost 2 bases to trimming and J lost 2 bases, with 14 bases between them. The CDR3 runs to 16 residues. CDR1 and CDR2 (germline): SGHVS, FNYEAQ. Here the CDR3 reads CASSLLAGSHTDTQYF. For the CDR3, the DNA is TGTGCCAGCAGCTTACTGGCGGGGAGTCACACAGATACGCAGTATTTT. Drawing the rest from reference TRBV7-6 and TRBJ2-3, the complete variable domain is GAGVSQSPRYKVTKRGQDVALRCDPISGHVSLYWYRQALGQGPEFLTYFNYEAQQDKSGLPNDRFSAERPEGSISTLTIQRTEQRDSAMYRCASSLLAGSHTDTQYFGPGTRLTVL.

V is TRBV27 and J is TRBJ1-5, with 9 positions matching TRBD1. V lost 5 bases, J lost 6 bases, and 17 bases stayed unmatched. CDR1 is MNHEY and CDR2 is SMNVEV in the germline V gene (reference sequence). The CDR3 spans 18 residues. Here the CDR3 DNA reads TGTGCCAGCAGTCCCTCGGGACAGGGTTGGTTTATAGGTCAGCCCCAGCATTTT. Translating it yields CASSPSGQGWFIGQPQHF.

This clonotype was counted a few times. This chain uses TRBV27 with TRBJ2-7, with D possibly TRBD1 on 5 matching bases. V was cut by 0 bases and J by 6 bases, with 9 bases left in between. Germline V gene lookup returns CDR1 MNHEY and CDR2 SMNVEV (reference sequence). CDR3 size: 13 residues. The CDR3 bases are TGTGCCAGCAGTTTATCTGGGGCTCGCGAGCAGTACGTC. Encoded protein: CASSLSGAREQYV.

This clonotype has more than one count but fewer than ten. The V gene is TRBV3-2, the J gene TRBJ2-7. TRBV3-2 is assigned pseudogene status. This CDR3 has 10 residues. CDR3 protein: CASSQGEQYF. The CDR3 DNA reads TGTGCCAGCAGCCAAGGAGAGCAGTACTTC.

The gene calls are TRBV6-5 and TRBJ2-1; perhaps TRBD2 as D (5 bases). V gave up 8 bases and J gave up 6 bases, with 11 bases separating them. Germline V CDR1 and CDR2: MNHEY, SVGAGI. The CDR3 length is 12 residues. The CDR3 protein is CASLGVGNEQFF. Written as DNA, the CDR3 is TGTGCCAGCCTCGGGGTAGGCAATGAGCAGTTCTTC.

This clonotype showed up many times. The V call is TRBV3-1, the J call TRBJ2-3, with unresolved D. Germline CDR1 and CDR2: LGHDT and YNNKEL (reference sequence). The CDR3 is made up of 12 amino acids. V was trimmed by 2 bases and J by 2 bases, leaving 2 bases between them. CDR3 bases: TGTGCCAGCAGCCAACTCACAGATACGCAGTATTTT. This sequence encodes CASSQLTDTQYF.

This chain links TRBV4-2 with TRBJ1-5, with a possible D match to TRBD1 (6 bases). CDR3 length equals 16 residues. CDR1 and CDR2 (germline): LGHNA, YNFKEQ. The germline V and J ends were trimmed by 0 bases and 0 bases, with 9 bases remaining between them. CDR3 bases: TGTGCCAGCAGCCAAGAGGGACATTTTAGCAATCAGCCCCAGCATTTT. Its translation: CASSQEGHFSNQPQHF.

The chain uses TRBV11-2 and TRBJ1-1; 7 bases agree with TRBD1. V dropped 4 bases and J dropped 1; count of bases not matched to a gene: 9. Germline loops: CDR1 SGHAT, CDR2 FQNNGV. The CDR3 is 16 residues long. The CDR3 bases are TGTGCCAGCAGCTCGAGGCGGAGGGGGCAGAACACTGAAGCTTTCTTT. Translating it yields CASSSRRRGQNTEAFF.

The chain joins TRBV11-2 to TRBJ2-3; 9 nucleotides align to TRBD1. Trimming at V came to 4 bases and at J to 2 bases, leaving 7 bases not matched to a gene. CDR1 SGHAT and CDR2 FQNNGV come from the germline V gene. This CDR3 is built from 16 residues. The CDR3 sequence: CASSSHRGLTTDTQYF. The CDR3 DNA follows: TGTGCCAGCAGCTCTCACAGGGGGCTCACCACAGATACGCAGTATTTT.

The CDR3 here is CASGGGRYEQYF. The CDR3 nucleotides read TGTGCCAGTGGCGGGGGGCGCTACGAGCAGTACTTC. V is TRBV19 and J is TRBJ2-7; 8 bases agree with TRBD2. Germline V gives CDR1 LNHDA, CDR2 SQIVND (reference sequence). V shed 8 bases and J 3 bases; nucleotides not matched to a gene: 3. The CDR3 loop spans 12 amino acids.

CDR3 DNA: TGTGCCAGCTCACCACCGGGCGAAGGGGCGCAAGGGGAGCTGTTTTTT. It encodes CASSPPGEGAQGELFF. The chain carries TRBV18 and TRBJ2-2; tentative D call: TRBD1 (5 bases). With 0 bases removed from V and 8 bases from J, the gap between germline ends came to 16 bases. This CDR3 has 16 residues. Germline CDR1 is KGHSH and CDR2 is LQKENI.

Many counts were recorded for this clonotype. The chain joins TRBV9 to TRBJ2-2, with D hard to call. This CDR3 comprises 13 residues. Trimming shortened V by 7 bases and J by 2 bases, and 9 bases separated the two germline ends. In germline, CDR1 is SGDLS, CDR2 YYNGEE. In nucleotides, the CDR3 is TGTGCCAGCTTTAGGGAAAACACCGGGGAGCTGTTTTTT. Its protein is CASFRENTGELFF.

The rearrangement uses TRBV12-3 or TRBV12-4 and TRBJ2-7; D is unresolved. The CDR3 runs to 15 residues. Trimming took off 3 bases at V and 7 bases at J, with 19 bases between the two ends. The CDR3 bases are TGTGCCAGCAGTTTCTCTGCCCATGCACCGTATGAGCAGTACTTC. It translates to CASSFSAHAPYEQYF.

The CDR3 sequence: CASSYPENVGNTGELFF. As DNA, the CDR3 is TGTGCCAGCAGTTACCCAGAGAATGTGGGGAACACCGGGGAGCTGTTTTTT. This chain joins TRBV6-2 or TRBV6-3 and TRBJ2-2; D gene uncertain. CDR3 length equals 17 residues. Between the trimmed V and J ends, which lost 2 bases and 1 base, there was a span of 14 bases. Germline V gives CDR1 MNHEY, CDR2 SVGEGT.

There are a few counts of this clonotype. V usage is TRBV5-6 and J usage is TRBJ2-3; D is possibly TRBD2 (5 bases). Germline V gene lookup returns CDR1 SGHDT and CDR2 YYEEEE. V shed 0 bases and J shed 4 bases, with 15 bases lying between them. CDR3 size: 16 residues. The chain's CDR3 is CASSLEVGLLADTQYF. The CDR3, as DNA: TGTGCCAGCAGCTTGGAGGTCGGTTTACTAGCAGATACGCAGTATTTT.

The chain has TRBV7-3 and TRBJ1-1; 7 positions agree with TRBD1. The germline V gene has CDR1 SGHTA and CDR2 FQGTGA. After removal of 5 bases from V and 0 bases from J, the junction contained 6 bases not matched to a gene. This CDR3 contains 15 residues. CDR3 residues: CASSKTGVLNTEAFF. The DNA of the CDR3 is TGTGCCAGCAGCAAAACAGGGGTACTGAACACTGAAGCTTTCTTT. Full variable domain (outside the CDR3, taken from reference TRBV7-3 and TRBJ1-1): GAGVSQTPSNKVTEKGKYVELRCDPISGHTALYWYRQSLGQGPEFLIYFQGTGAADDSGLPNDRFFAVRPEGSVSTLKIQRTERGDSAVYLCASSKTGVLNTEAFFGQGTRLTVV.

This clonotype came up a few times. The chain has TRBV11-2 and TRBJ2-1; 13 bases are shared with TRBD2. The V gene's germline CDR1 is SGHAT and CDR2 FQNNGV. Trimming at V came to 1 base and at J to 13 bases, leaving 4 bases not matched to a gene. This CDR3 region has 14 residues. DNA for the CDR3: TGTGCCAGCAGCTTAGCCGGACTAGCGGGGGTTCAGTTCTTC. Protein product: CASSLAGLAGVQFF.

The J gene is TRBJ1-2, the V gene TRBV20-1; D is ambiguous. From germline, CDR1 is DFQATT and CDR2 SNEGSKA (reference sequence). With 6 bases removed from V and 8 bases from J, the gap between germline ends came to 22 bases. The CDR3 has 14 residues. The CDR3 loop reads CSALLGPLHQGYTF. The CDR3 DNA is TGCAGTGCCCTTCTAGGGCCCCTCCATCAGGGCTACACCTTC.

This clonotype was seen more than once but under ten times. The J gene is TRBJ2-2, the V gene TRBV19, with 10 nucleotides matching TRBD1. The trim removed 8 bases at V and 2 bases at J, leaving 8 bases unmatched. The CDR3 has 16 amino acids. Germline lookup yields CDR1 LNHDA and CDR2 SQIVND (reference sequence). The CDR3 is CASVETGGINTGELFF. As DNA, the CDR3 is TGTGCCAGTGTAGAGACAGGGGGCATAAACACCGGGGAGCTGTTTTTT.